The source of this TCR beta chain is a study of cytomegalovirus exposure and HLA in healthy donors. In the PCR, 60 Vbeta and 13 Jbeta primers were used. Method: immunoSEQ multiplex PCR; TCRdb's copy keeps in-frame clones and lacks some. The sample includes almost 200,000 clones, around 81% seen only once; the top ten take about 1.9%. Trimming stripped 1 base from V and 4 bases from J, with 13 bases between. Germline V lookup: CDR1 PRHDT, CDR2 FYEKMQ (reference sequence). The CDR3 length is 15 residues. This sequence originates from a man aged 25-45 years in good health and CMV-seronegative. The material sequenced was PBMCs. The chain joins TRBV13 to TRBJ2-5, with a tentative D call TRBD2 (5 bases). CDR3 nucleotide sequence: TGTGCCAGCAGCTTAGCGGGGAGAAGATTAGAGACCCAGTACTTC. Translated, it gives CASSLAGRRLETQYF.